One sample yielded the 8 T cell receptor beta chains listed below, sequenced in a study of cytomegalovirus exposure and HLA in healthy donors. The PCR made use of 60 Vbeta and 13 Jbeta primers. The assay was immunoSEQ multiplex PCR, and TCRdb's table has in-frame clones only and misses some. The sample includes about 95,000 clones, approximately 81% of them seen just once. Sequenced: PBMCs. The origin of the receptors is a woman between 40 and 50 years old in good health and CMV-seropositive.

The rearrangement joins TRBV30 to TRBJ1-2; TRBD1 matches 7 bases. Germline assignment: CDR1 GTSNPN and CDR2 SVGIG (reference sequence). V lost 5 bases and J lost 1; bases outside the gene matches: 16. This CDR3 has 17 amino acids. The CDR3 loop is CAWYGQDSLIYNYGYTF. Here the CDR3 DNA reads TGTGCCTGGTACGGACAGGACAGCTTGATATATAACTATGGCTACACCTTC.

CDR3 in amino acids: CASSSGLAGELWSYNEQFF. The CDR3, as DNA: TGTGCCAGCAGCTCCGGACTAGCGGGAGAGTTGTGGTCCTACAATGAGCAGTTCTTC. This rearrangement joins TRBV13 to TRBJ2-1; 13 bases line up with TRBD2. The CDR3 covers 19 residues. V dropped 4 bases and J dropped 1; count of bases not matched to a gene: 10. Germline V gene lookup returns CDR1 PRHDT and CDR2 FYEKMQ (reference sequence).

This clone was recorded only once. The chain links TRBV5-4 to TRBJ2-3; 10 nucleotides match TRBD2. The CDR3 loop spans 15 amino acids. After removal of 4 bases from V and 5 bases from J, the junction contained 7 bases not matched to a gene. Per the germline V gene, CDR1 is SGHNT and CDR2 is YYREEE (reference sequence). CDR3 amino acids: CASSPGTSARDTQYF. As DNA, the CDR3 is TGTGCCAGCAGCCCAGGGACTAGCGCGAGAGATACGCAGTATTTT. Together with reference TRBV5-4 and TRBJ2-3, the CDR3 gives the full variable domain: ETGVTQSPTHLIKTRGQQVTLRCSSQSGHNTVSWYQQALGQGPQFIFQYYREEENGRGNFPPRFSGLQFPNYSSELNVNALELDDSALYLCASSPGTSARDTQYFGPGTRLTVL.

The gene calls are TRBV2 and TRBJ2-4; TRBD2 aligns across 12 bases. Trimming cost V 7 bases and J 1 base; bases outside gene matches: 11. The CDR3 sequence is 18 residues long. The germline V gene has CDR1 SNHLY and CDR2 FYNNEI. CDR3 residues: CASTRLAGESFAKNIQYF. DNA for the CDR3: TGTGCCAGCACTCGACTAGCGGGAGAGAGTTTCGCCAAAAACATTCAGTACTTC. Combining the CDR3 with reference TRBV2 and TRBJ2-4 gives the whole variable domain EPEVTQTPSHQVTQMGQEVILRCVPISNHLYFYWYRQILGQKVEFLVSFYNNEISEKSEIFDDQFSVERPDGSNFTLKIRSTKLEDSAMYFCASTRLAGESFAKNIQYFGAGTRLSVL.

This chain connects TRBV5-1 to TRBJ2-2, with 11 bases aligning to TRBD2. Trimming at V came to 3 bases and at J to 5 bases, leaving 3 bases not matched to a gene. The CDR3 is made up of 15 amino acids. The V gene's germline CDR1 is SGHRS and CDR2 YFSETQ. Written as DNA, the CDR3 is TGCGCCAGCAGCTCCGGACTAGCGGGTACCGGGGAGCTGTTTTTT. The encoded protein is CASSSGLAGTGELFF. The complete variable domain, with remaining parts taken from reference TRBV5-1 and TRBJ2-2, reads KAGVTQTPRYLIKTRGQQVTLSCSPISGHRSVSWYQQTPGQGLQFLFEYFSETQRNKGNFPGRFSGRQFSNSRSEMNVSTLELGDSALYLCASSSGLAGTGELFFGEGSRLTVL.

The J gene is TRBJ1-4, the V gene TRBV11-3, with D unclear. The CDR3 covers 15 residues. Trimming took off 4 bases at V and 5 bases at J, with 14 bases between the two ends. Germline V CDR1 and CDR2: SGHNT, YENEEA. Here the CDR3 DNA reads TGTGCCAGCAGCTCTTGGAGAGGAGAGAATGAAAAACTGTTTTTT. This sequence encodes CASSSWRGENEKLFF.

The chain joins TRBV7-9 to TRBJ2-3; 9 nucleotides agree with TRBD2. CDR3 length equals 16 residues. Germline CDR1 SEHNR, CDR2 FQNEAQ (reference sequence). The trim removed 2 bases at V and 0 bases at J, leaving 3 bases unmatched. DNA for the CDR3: TGTGCCAGCAGCTTATTACTAGCGGGCAGCACAGATACGCAGTATTTT. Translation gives CASSLLLAGSTDTQYF.

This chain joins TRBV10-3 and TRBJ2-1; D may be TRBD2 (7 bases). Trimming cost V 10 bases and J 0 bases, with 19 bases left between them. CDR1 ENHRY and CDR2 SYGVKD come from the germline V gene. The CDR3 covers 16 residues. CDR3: CATLRPRGGSYNEQFF. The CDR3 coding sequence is TGTGCCACTTTGAGACCTAGGGGGGGCTCCTACAATGAGCAGTTCTTC.